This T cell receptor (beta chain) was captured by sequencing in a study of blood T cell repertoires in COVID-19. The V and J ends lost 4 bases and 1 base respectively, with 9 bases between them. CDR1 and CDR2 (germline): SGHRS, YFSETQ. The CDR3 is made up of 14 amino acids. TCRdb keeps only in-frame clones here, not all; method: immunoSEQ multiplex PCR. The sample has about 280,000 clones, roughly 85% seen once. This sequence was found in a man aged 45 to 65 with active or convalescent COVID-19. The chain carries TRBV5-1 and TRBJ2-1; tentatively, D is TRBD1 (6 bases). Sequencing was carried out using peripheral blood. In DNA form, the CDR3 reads TGCGCCAGCAGCATCGGACAGTCCTACAATGAGCAGTTCTTC. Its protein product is CASSIGQSYNEQFF. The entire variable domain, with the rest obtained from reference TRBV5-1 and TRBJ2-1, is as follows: KAGVTQTPRYLIKTRGQQVTLSCSPISGHRSVSWYQQTPGQGLQFLFEYFSETQRNKGNFPGRFSGRQFSNSRSEMNVSTLELGDSALYLCASSIGQSYNEQFFGPGTRLTVL.